The rows below give T cell receptor beta chains drawn from one sample of a study of blood T cell repertoires in COVID-19. Using immunoSEQ multiplex PCR, the repertoire was profiled, and TCRdb retains in-frame clones only, with some absent. Here the sample spans some 42,000 clones, around 85% being singletons. The sample taken for sequencing was peripheral blood. The receptor set was obtained from a man aged 45 to 65 with active COVID-19. Both conserved end residues are part of each CDR3. D genes are given only for firm matches. Expanded clones are given a class, and other clones once, few, many or no size at all.

CDR3: CAISRQGLNYGYTF; DNA: TGTGCCATCAGCAGACAGGGATTAAACTATGGCTACACCTTC; J: TRBJ1-2; D: TRBD1; V: TRBV10-3; size: .
CDR3: CASSVRQGRETQYF; DNA: TGTGCCAGCAGTGTAAGACAGGGACGGGAGACCCAGTACTTC; J: TRBJ2-5; D: TRBD1; V: TRBV2; size: .
CDR3: CASRPRDRANTEAFF; DNA: TGTGCCAGCAGACCCCGGGACAGGGCGAACACTGAAGCTTTCTTT; J: TRBJ1-1; D: TRBD1; V: TRBV28; size: .
CDR3: CASSTRTSGRRGEQFF; DNA: TGTGCCAGTAGTACCCGGACTAGCGGGAGAAGGGGTGAGCAGTTCTTC; J: TRBJ2-1; D: TRBD2; V: TRBV19; size: once
CDR3: CASSPPRAASIGNTIYF; DNA: TGTGCCAGTAGTCCCCCGAGGGCAGCTTCAATTGGAAACACCATATATTTT; J: TRBJ1-3; D: .; V: TRBV19; size: once
CDR3: CASSRDSYEQYF; DNA: TGTGCCAGCAGCCGAGACAGCTACGAGCAGTACTTC; J: TRBJ2-7; D: .; V: TRBV5-6; size: .
CDR3: CASSPRVLAGGPRYEQYF; DNA: TGTGCCAGCAGCCCCCGTGTACTAGCGGGAGGGCCTCGCTACGAGCAGTACTTC; J: TRBJ2-7; D: TRBD2; V: TRBV7-8; size: once
CDR3: CASRQGGPGPNEQFF; DNA: TGTGCCAGCAGACAGGGAGGGCCCGGGCCCAATGAGCAGTTCTTC; J: TRBJ2-1; D: .; V: TRBV4-2; size: .
CDR3: CASSYSAGGPETQYF; DNA: TGTGCCAGCAGTTACTCAGCGGGGGGGCCAGAGACCCAGTACTTC; J: TRBJ2-5; D: TRBD2; V: TRBV6-5; size: .
CDR3: CASRSKQTGTGYTGELFF; DNA: TGTGCCAGTAGGAGTAAGCAAACCGGGACAGGATACACCGGGGAGCTGTTTTTT; J: TRBJ2-2; D: TRBD1; V: TRBV19; size: .
CDR3: CASSEATSGLAGDLEQFF; DNA: TGTGCCAGCAGTGAAGCGACTTCCGGACTAGCGGGGGACCTTGAGCAGTTCTTC; J: TRBJ2-1; D: TRBD2; V: TRBV2; size: .
CDR3: CASSLGGLETQYF; DNA: TGTGCCAGCAGTTTAGGCGGGTTAGAGACCCAGTACTTC; J: TRBJ2-5; D: .; V: TRBV12-3/TRBV12-4; size: once
CDR3: CASKKDRGRVTDYGYTF; DNA: TGTGCCAGCAAGAAGGACAGGGGAAGGGTAACAGACTATGGCTACACCTTC; J: TRBJ1-2; D: TRBD1; V: TRBV28; size: .
CDR3: CASSRTNSGNTIYF; DNA: TGTGCCAGCAGCCGTACTAACTCTGGAAACACCATATATTTT; J: TRBJ1-3; D: .; V: TRBV27; size: .
CDR3: CASSSPGLAGIAQYF; DNA: TGTGCCAGCAGCTCCCCGGGACTAGCGGGAATAGCGCAGTACTTC; J: TRBJ2-7; D: TRBD2; V: TRBV7-2; size: .
CDR3: CASSAVTGNTIYF; DNA: TGTGCCAGCAGCGCGGTGACTGGAAACACCATATATTTT; J: TRBJ1-3; D: .; V: TRBV7-2; size: once
CDR3: CASSPSGGTGANVLTF; DNA: TGTGCCAGCAGCCCCTCCGGGGGAACTGGGGCCAACGTCCTGACTTTC; J: TRBJ2-6; D: .; V: TRBV7-3; size: once
CDR3: CASMGGRPSGEQYF; DNA: TGTGCCAGCATGGGCGGGAGGCCCTCGGGGGAGCAGTACTTC; J: TRBJ2-7; D: TRBD2; V: TRBV28; size: .
CDR3: CASSLGKRSGSSYEQYF; DNA: TGCGCCAGCAGCTTGGGTAAGCGCAGTGGGAGCTCCTACGAGCAGTACTTC; J: TRBJ2-7; D: .; V: TRBV5-1; size: once
CDR3: CASSQPQQAPKQYEQYF; DNA: TGTGCCAGCAGCCAGCCACAACAGGCCCCCAAGCAGTACGAGCAGTACTTC; J: TRBJ2-7; D: .; V: TRBV3-1/TRBV3-2; size: once
CDR3: CASSLVGTGVQPQHF; DNA: TGTGCCAGCAGCTTAGTGGGGACAGGGGTCCAGCCCCAGCATTTT; J: TRBJ1-5; D: TRBD1; V: TRBV7-8; size: .
CDR3: CASSIDGGGGDTQYF; DNA: TGTGCCAGTAGTATCGACGGGGGAGGTGGAGATACGCAGTATTTT; J: TRBJ2-3; D: .; V: TRBV19; size: .
CDR3: CASSIRGPTVTGNEKLFF; DNA: TGTGCCAGTAGTATTAGGGGGCCGACAGTTACGGGAAATGAAAAACTGTTTTTT; J: TRBJ1-4; D: TRBD1; V: TRBV19; size: .
CDR3: CASRVWRGASNEQFF; DNA: TGTGCCAGCAGGGTGTGGCGTGGGGCCTCCAATGAGCAGTTCTTC; J: TRBJ2-1; D: .; V: TRBV7-9; size: .
CDR3: CASSQEGPGYEQYF; DNA: TGTGCCAGCAGCCAAGAAGGTCCGGGTTACGAGCAGTACTTC; J: TRBJ2-7; D: .; V: TRBV3-1/TRBV3-2; size: .
CDR3: CASSIAIQGIYGYTF; DNA: TGTGCCAGTAGTATAGCAATCCAGGGGATCTATGGCTACACCTTC; J: TRBJ1-2; D: .; V: TRBV19; size: .
CDR3: CASSLGSRGYTF; DNA: TGTGCCAGCAGCTTAGGTTCCAGGGGCTACACCTTC; J: TRBJ1-2; D: .; V: TRBV7-2; size: .
CDR3: CASSLLGGMNTEAFF; DNA: TGTGCCAGCAGCTTGTTAGGAGGGATGAACACTGAAGCTTTCTTT; J: TRBJ1-1; D: .; V: TRBV5-5; size: .
CDR3: CATSITSGSWEQYF; DNA: TGTGCCACCAGCATTACTAGCGGGAGTTGGGAGCAGTACTTC; J: TRBJ2-7; D: TRBD2; V: TRBV28; size: .
CDR3: CASSQEESSYEQYF; DNA: TGCGCCAGCAGCCAAGAGGAGAGCTCCTACGAGCAGTACTTC; J: TRBJ2-7; D: .; V: TRBV4-3; size: .
CDR3: CASSTQGWTGANVLTF; DNA: TGTGCCAGCTCGACTCAGGGGTGGACTGGGGCCAACGTCCTGACTTTC; J: TRBJ2-6; D: .; V: TRBV18; size: .
CDR3: CASSDSGGGSSTGELFF; DNA: TGTGCCAGCAGTGACTCTGGCGGAGGTTCGTCCACCGGGGAGCTGTTTTTT; J: TRBJ2-2; D: .; V: TRBV6-4; size: .
CDR3: CASSPYGHLNTEAFF; DNA: TGTGCCAGCTCACCATATGGACATCTGAACACTGAAGCTTTCTTT; J: TRBJ1-1; D: .; V: TRBV18; size: once
CDR3: CASSPPPGGRNEQFF; DNA: TGTGCCAGCTCACCACCCCCGGGAGGGAGAAATGAGCAGTTCTTC; J: TRBJ2-1; D: TRBD2; V: TRBV18; size: .
CDR3: CASSHPMGQGATEAFF; DNA: TGTGCCAGCAGCCACCCGATGGGACAGGGGGCCACTGAAGCTTTCTTT; J: TRBJ1-1; D: TRBD1; V: TRBV7-9; size: .
CDR3: CASRPTSGTYNEQFF; DNA: TGTGCCAGCAGACCCACTAGCGGAACCTACAATGAGCAGTTCTTC; J: TRBJ2-1; D: TRBD2; V: TRBV6-5; size: .
CDR3: CSANPGLGQFF; DNA: TGCAGTGCTAACCCGGGACTAGGGCAGTTCTTC; J: TRBJ2-1; D: TRBD2; V: TRBV20-1; size: .
CDR3: CASSTGTGIGQPQHF; DNA: TGTGCCAGCAGCACAGGGACAGGGATAGGTCAGCCCCAGCATTTT; J: TRBJ1-5; D: TRBD1; V: TRBV9; size: few
CDR3: CASSPLGMDGYTF; DNA: TGCGCCAGCAGTCCCCTAGGTATGGATGGCTACACCTTC; J: TRBJ1-2; D: .; V: TRBV23-1; size: .
CDR3: CASSQFSGSGDTQYF; DNA: TGTGCCAGCTCACAATTTAGCGGGAGCGGAGATACGCAGTATTTT; J: TRBJ2-3; D: TRBD2; V: TRBV18; size: once
CDR3: CATSRGRGREAFF; DNA: TGTGCCACCAGCAGAGGGAGGGGTCGTGAAGCTTTCTTT; J: TRBJ1-1; D: .; V: TRBV15; size: .
CDR3: CASSLVAGGTYEQYF; DNA: TGTGCCAGCAGCTTAGTTGCGGGGGGAACCTACGAGCAGTACTTC; J: TRBJ2-7; D: TRBD2; V: TRBV7-2; size: .
CDR3: CASSPRTYTGELFF; DNA: TGTGCCAGCAGCCCAAGGACATACACCGGGGAGCTGTTTTTT; J: TRBJ2-2; D: .; V: TRBV11-3; size: .
CDR3: CASTIRADTQYF; DNA: TGTGCCAGCACCATAAGAGCAGATACGCAGTATTTT; J: TRBJ2-3; D: .; V: TRBV28; size: once
CDR3: CASSHRGEWDIQYF; DNA: TGTGCCAGCAGTCACCGCGGGGAGTGGGACATTCAGTACTTC; J: TRBJ2-4; D: .; V: TRBV27; size: .